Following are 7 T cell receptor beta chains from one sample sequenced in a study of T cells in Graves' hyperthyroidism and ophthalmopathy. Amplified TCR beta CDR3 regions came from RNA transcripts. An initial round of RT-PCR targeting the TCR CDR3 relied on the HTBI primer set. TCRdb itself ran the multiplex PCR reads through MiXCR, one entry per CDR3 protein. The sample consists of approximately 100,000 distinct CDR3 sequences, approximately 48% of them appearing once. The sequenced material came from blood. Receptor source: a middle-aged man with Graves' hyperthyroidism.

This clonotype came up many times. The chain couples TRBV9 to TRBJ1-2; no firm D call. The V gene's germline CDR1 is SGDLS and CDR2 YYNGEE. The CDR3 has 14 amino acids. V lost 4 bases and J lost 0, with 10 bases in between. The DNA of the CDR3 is TGTGCCAGCAGCCCTCGATCGGCTAACTATGGCTACACCTTC. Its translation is CASSPRSANYGYTF.

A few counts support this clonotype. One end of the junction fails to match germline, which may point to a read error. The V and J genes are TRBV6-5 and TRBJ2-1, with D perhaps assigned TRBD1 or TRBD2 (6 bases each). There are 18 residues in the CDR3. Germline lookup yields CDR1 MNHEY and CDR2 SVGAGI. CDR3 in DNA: TGTGCCAGCAGTCACTCCTCGTTGGGGGCGGGAACCTACAATGAGCAGTTCTTC. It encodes CASSHSSLGAGTYNEQFF.

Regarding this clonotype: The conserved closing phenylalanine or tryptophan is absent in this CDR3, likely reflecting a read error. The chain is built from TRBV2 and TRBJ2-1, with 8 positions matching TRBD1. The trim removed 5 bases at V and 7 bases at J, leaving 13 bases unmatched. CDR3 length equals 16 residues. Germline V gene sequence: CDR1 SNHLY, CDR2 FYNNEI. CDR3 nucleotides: TGTGCCAGCAGTCCCTATCGGACAGGGTCACGTAATGAGCAGTTCCTC. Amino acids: CASSPYRTGSRNEQFL.

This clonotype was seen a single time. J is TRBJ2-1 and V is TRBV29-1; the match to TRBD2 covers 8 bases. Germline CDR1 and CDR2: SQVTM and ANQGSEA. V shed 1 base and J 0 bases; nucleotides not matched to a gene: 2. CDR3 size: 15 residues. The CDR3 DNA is TGCAGCGTTGAAGTAGCGGGACCCTCCTACAATGAGCAGTTCTTC. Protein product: CSVEVAGPSYNEQFF.

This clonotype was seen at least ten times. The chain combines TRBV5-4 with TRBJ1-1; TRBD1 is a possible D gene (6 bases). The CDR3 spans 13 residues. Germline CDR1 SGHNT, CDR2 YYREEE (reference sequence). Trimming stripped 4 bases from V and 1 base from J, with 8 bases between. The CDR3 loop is CASSQGSNTEAFF. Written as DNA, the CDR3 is TGTGCCAGCAGCCAGGGGTCGAACACTGAAGCTTTCTTT.

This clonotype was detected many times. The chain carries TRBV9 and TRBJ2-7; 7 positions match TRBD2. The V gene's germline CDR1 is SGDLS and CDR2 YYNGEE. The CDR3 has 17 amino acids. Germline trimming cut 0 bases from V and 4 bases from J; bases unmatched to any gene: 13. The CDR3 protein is CASSVAPSGGVGYEQYF. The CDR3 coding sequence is TGTGCCAGCAGCGTAGCCCCCTCGGGAGGTGTTGGTTACGAGCAGTACTTC.

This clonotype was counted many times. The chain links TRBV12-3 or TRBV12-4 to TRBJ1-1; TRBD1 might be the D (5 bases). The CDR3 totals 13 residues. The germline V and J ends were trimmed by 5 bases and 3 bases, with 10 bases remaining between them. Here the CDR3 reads CASSPRGDTEAFF. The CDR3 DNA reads TGTGCCAGCAGTCCTCGGGGGGACACTGAAGCTTTCTTT.